These 9 T cell receptor beta chains were sequenced from one sample in a study of OX40 agonist ivuxolimab in advanced cancers. Here immunoSEQ multiplex PCR was the method, and the copy in TCRdb shows in-frame clones only, minus some. Seen here are more than 65,000 clones, over 80% observed once, and the top ten hold over 4.5%. The sequenced sample was CD4+ or CD8+ T cells sorted from blood, obtained in a trial of the OX40 agonist ivuxolimab. Receptors were obtained from an adult with an advanced solid tumor such as melanoma, head and neck, liver or kidney cancer.

CDR3 sequence reads: CASSLDRNTEAFF. CDR3 nucleotides: TGTGCCAGCAGCCTAGACAGGAACACTGAAGCTTTCTTT. The chain uses TRBV13 and TRBJ1-1; a weak D match, TRBD1 (5 bases). Trimming stripped 5 bases from V and 1 base from J, with 8 bases between. This CDR3 has 13 residues. Germline values: CDR1 PRHDT, CDR2 FYEKMQ (reference sequence).

This chain uses TRBV10-3 with TRBJ2-2, with 7 positions matching TRBD1. Germline assignment: CDR1 ENHRY and CDR2 SYGVKD. V shed 11 bases and J 3 bases; nucleotides not matched to a gene: 15. This CDR3 spans 16 amino acids. The CDR3: CAAASGTETDTGELFF. The CDR3 bases are TGTGCCGCCGCGTCTGGGACAGAGACCGACACCGGGGAGCTGTTTTTT.

This chain joins TRBV27 and TRBJ2-1; no clear D. Germline V gene sequence: CDR1 MNHEY, CDR2 SMNVEV (reference sequence). This CDR3 spans 16 amino acids. Trimming cost V 5 bases and J 7 bases, with 21 bases left between them. DNA of the CDR3: TGTGCCAGCAGTCTTTTAAGGACCTTCCCTTGGAATGAGCAGTTCTTC. Its protein product is CASSLLRTFPWNEQFF.

This chain joins TRBV6-5 and TRBJ2-7; D gene ambiguous. There are 12 residues in the CDR3. Trimming removed 2 bases at V and 4 bases at J, with 6 bases between. CDR1 is MNHEY and CDR2 is SVGAGI in the germline V gene. The CDR3 DNA reads TGTGCCAGCAGTTACAACGGGTACGAGCAGTACTTC. Its translation: CASSYNGYEQYF.

Regarding this clone: The sample contains more than one DNA sequence encoding this CDR3. The J gene is TRBJ2-5, the V gene TRBV10-3, with D uncertain. Per the germline V gene, CDR1 is ENHRY and CDR2 is SYGVKD. Trimming took 3 bases from V and 5 from J, leaving 7 bases between them. CDR3 length: 12 residues. CDR3 sequence: CAISEGLETQYF. The CDR3 bases are TGTGCCATCAGTGAAGGGTTGGAGACCCAGTACTTC.

V gene TRBV6-5 combines with J gene TRBJ2-7, with 8 bases fitting TRBD1. This CDR3 comprises 14 residues. Germline CDR1 and CDR2: MNHEY and SVGAGI. V shed 5 bases, J shed 5 bases, and the junction held 8 bases outside the gene matches. The CDR3 sequence is CASSVSTGDDEQYV. The DNA of the CDR3 is TGTGCCAGCAGTGTATCGACAGGGGACGACGAGCAGTACGTC.

The chain is built from TRBV12-5 and TRBJ2-5; either TRBD1 or TRBD2 may fit D (5 bases each). The better agreement between TRBJ2-7 and the DNA end casts doubt on the J call. The germline V gene has CDR1 LGHNT and CDR2 FRNRAP. CDR3 length equals 13 residues. The CDR3 protein is CASGLRAGAEQYF. In nucleotides, the CDR3 is TGTGCTAGTGGTTTGAGGGCCGGGGCCGAGCAGTACTTC.

The V call is TRBV6-5, the J call TRBJ1-4; 9 bases are shared with TRBD1. This CDR3 is built from 14 residues. V dropped 6 bases and J dropped 6; count of bases not matched to a gene: 5. Germline V CDR1 and CDR2: MNHEY, SVGAGI. In nucleotides, the CDR3 is TGTGCCAGCAGGACAGGGGGACGAGATGAAAAACTGTTTTTT. This translates into CASRTGGRDEKLFF.

The V call is TRBV19, the J call TRBJ1-1; a weak D match, TRBD1 (5 bases). Trimming left V 3 bases short and J 7 bases short, with 12 bases between. CDR3 length: 13 amino acids. Germline V gene lookup returns CDR1 LNHDA and CDR2 SQIVND (reference sequence). As DNA, the CDR3 is TGTGCCAGTAGTATGGGCAGGGTAATTGAAGCTTTCTTT. Its translation: CASSMGRVIEAFF.